One and the same sample provided the 31 T cell receptor beta chains below, sequenced in a study of spatial heterogeneity in lung cancer. TCRdb itself ran the 5' RACE reads through MiXCR, one entry per CDR3 protein. The sample comprises some 40,000 distinct CDR3 sequences, approximately 5.6% of which are singletons, and 25% rests with the top ten. Time point of the sample: sample taken at primary tumor resection. The sequenced sample was PBMCs, obtained at surgery. The receptor source for this set is a female donor with early-stage non-small cell lung cancer.

This clonotype was picked up many times. The rearrangement uses TRBV7-9 and TRBJ2-7; TRBD2 matches 7 bases. The CDR3 length is 15 residues. Germline lookup yields CDR1 SEHNR and CDR2 FQNEAQ (reference sequence). J lost 1 base, V lost 1 base, and 4 bases had no gene match. The DNA of the CDR3 is TGTGCCAGCAGCTTAGTTCAGCGGGGATCCTACGAGCAGTACTTC. Protein: CASSLVQRGSYEQYF.

This clonotype was recorded many times. The chain uses TRBV19 and TRBJ1-2, with 9 bases lining up with TRBD1. This CDR3 region has 15 residues. CDR1 and CDR2 (germline): LNHDA, SQIVND (reference sequence). After removal of 5 bases from V and 2 bases from J, the junction contained 6 bases not matched to a gene. DNA of the CDR3: TGTGCCAGTAGTCAGCCGGGACAGGGCAACTATGGCTACACCTTC. Translated, it gives CASSQPGQGNYGYTF.

This clonotype was counted at least ten times. The J gene is TRBJ2-3, the V gene TRBV10-3, with D unclear. This CDR3 is 16 amino acids long. Germline values: CDR1 ENHRY, CDR2 SYGVKD. Trimming removed 0 bases at V and 2 bases at J, with 12 bases between. The CDR3 loop is CAISESGTTPTDTQYF. CDR3 DNA: TGTGCCATCAGTGAGTCTGGTACAACCCCCACAGATACGCAGTATTTT.

A single count supports this clonotype. The chain employs TRBV28 and TRBJ1-3; possibly TRBD1 for D (5 bases). CDR3 size: 14 residues. Germline V lookup: CDR1 MDHEN, CDR2 SYDVKM. V lost 9 bases, J lost 0 bases, and 12 bases lay in between. CDR3 amino acids: CASREGRSGNTIYF. The CDR3 region has the DNA TGTGCCAGTCGGGAGGGACGCTCTGGAAACACCATATATTTT.

This clonotype was counted ten times or more. The V gene is TRBV7-9, the J gene TRBJ2-3; D not certain. Trimming cost V 1 base and J 9 bases, with 8 bases left between them. Looked up from germline, CDR1 is SEHNR and CDR2 is FQNEAQ (reference sequence). The CDR3 spans 12 residues. The CDR3 region has the DNA TGTGCCAGCAGCTTAGAAGGGTGGACGCAGTATTTT. Translation: CASSLEGWTQYF. The variable domain in full, with the rest retrieved from reference TRBV7-9 and TRBJ2-3, is DTGVSQNPRHKITKRGQNVTFRCDPISEHNRLYWYRQTLGQGPEFLTYFQNEAQLEKSRLLSDRFSAERPKGSFSTLEIQRTEQGDSAMYLCASSLEGWTQYFGPGTRLTVL.

By proportion, this clonotype is medium-sized. The chain is built from TRBV7-6 and TRBJ2-7; perhaps TRBD2 as D (5 bases). The CDR3 runs to 13 residues. Trimming shortened V by 3 bases and J by 0 bases, and 6 bases separated the two germline ends. Germline V gene lookup returns CDR1 SGHVS and CDR2 FNYEAQ. The CDR3 DNA follows: TGTGCCAGCAGCTTTGGGAGCTCCTACGAGCAGTACTTC. The encoded protein is CASSFGSSYEQYF.

This clonotype was seen many times. CDR3 coding DNA: TGCAGCGTTGGGGACATTATGAACACTGAAGCTTTCTTT. It specifies CSVGDIMNTEAFF. The V gene is TRBV29-1, the J gene TRBJ1-1, with a weak D call TRBD1 (6 bases). Germline-derived CDR1 and CDR2 are SQVTM and ANQGSEA. The CDR3 covers 13 residues. V shed 4 bases and J shed 0 bases, with 9 bases lying between them.

V is TRBV5-5 and J is TRBJ1-1; D not resolved. The V gene lost 0 bases and the J gene lost 4 bases, with 7 bases spanning the gap. The CDR3 has 13 residues. Germline CDR1 reads SGHKS; CDR2 reads YYEKEE (reference sequence). The CDR3 loop is CASSLDLVTEAFF. CDR3 in DNA: TGTGCCAGCAGCTTGGACCTTGTCACTGAAGCTTTCTTT. The full variable domain, its missing parts supplied by reference TRBV5-5 and TRBJ1-1, is DAGVTQSPTHLIKTRGQQVTLRCSPISGHKSVSWYQQVLGQGPQFIFQYYEKEERGRGNFPDRFSARQFPNYSSELNVNALLLGDSALYLCASSLDLVTEAFFGQGTRLTVV.

In its sample, this clonotype was seen many times. The chain recombines TRBV6-5 with TRBJ2-7; the D is unclear. The CDR3 is 13 residues long. Germline assignment: CDR1 MNHEY and CDR2 SVGAGI. V dropped 7 bases and J dropped 6 bases, with 16 bases sitting between them. The CDR3 nucleotides read TGTGCCAGCAATAGGGCCGCCGGGCGCGAGCAGTACTTC. It is translated as CASNRAAGREQYF.

This clonotype has only a few counts. The rearrangement joins TRBV7-9 to TRBJ1-5, with 7 bases identical to TRBD1. This CDR3 has 15 residues. Looked up from germline, CDR1 is SEHNR and CDR2 is FQNEAQ (reference sequence). V gave up 5 bases and J gave up 0 bases; unmatched junction bases: 4. This chain's CDR3 is CASSAGQASNQPQHF. In DNA, the CDR3 is TGTGCCAGCAGCGCCGGACAGGCTAGCAATCAGCCCCAGCATTTT.

There are many counts of this clonotype. V usage is TRBV2 and J usage is TRBJ2-1; possibly TRBD1 for D (6 bases). The CDR3 loop spans 13 amino acids. The V end was cut by 4 bases, the J end by 9 bases, with 13 bases between. Germline CDR1 SNHLY, CDR2 FYNNEI. The CDR3 spells CASSGTGRGEQFF. CDR3 sequence (DNA): TGTGCCAGCAGTGGAACAGGGCGAGGTGAGCAGTTCTTC.

This clonotype was seen repeatedly, ten times or more. The chain uses TRBV9 and TRBJ2-1; D may be TRBD2 (6 bases). Germline V gene sequence: CDR1 SGDLS, CDR2 YYNGEE. V was trimmed by 0 bases and J by 5 bases, leaving 9 bases between them. CDR3 length equals 14 residues. The CDR3 DNA reads as TGTGCCAGCAGCGTAGACGGGGGAAACAATGAGCAGTTCTTC. This translates into CASSVDGGNNEQFF.

V gene TRBV20-1 combines with J gene TRBJ1-5; 7 nucleotides agree with TRBD1. The CDR3 has 14 amino acids. The J segment lost 6 bases and the V segment lost 5 bases, leaving 10 bases of the junction unmatched. Germline V gene data show CDR1 as DFQATT and CDR2 as SNEGSKA (reference sequence). This CDR3 reads CSAEGDSQFQPQHF. The CDR3 bases are TGCAGTGCTGAGGGGGACAGCCAATTTCAGCCCCAGCATTTT.

This clonotype was observed many times. The chain carries TRBV9 and TRBJ1-2; TRBD1 aligns across 7 bases. Germline CDR1 reads SGDLS; CDR2 reads YYNGEE. The CDR3 is 13 residues long. The V gene end was trimmed by 4 bases and the J gene end by 4 bases; junction bases not matched to a gene: 4. The CDR3 loop is CASSPRQGYGYTF. For the CDR3, the DNA is TGTGCCAGCAGCCCCCGACAGGGCTATGGCTACACCTTC.

This clonotype was seen repeatedly, ten times or more. The chain carries TRBV15 and TRBJ2-3, with D possibly being TRBD1 (6 bases). Germline V gives CDR1 LNHNV, CDR2 YYDKDF (reference sequence). Trimming took off 1 base at V and 3 bases at J, with 14 bases between the two ends. CDR3 length: 16 residues. The CDR3 DNA sequence: TGTGCCACCAGCAGAGGTCCAGGGACATTTACAGATACGCAGTATTTT. Translation gives CATSRGPGTFTDTQYF.

This clonotype was counted many times. The genes are TRBV20-1 and TRBJ2-7, with D maybe TRBD2 (6 bases). The ends were cut back, 3 bases at V and 0 bases at J, with 6 bases in the middle. CDR3 size: 12 residues. Germline V lookup: CDR1 DFQATT, CDR2 SNEGSKA (reference sequence). The CDR3 DNA is TGCAGTGCTAGCGGGGGCTCCTACGAGCAGTACTTC. Translation gives CSASGGSYEQYF.

This clonotype rates as medium-sized. The CDR3 loop is CASSEGLTKVISQPQHF. The CDR3 DNA reads as TGTGCCAGCAGTGAAGGACTGACGAAGGTCATATCCCAGCCCCAGCATTTT. J is TRBJ1-5 and V is TRBV2; the D is unclear. CDR3 length: 17 amino acids. V was trimmed by 1 base and J by 7 bases, leaving 20 bases between them. Looked up from germline, CDR1 is SNHLY and CDR2 is FYNNEI.

This clonotype appeared many times. This chain connects TRBV9 to TRBJ2-1; 10 bases line up with TRBD2. Germline CDR1 and CDR2: SGDLS and YYNGEE. The CDR3 runs to 17 residues. J was trimmed by 0 bases and V by 4 bases; bases with no gene match: 7. CDR3 protein: CASSLSSGGASYNEQFF. CDR3 coding DNA: TGTGCCAGCAGCCTCTCGAGCGGGGGGGCCTCCTACAATGAGCAGTTCTTC.

This clonotype was seen at least ten times. The chain employs TRBV7-2 and TRBJ2-5; tentatively, D is TRBD2 (5 bases). Germline V gene sequence: CDR1 SGHTA, CDR2 FQGNSA. V was pared by 2 bases and J by 9 bases, with 7 bases between. The CDR3 is made up of 11 amino acids. In DNA form, the CDR3 reads TGTGCCAGCAGCTTAACGGGGTCCCAGTACTTC. Its protein is CASSLTGSQYF.

This clonotype showed up many times. This rearrangement joins TRBV20-1 to TRBJ2-1; the D gene is possibly TRBD2 (7 bases). Trimming removed 0 bases at V and 2 bases at J, with 11 bases between. CDR1 is DFQATT, CDR2 SNEGSKA, per germline (reference sequence). This CDR3 has 15 residues. CDR3: CSARDLRGPYNEQFF. CDR3 sequence (DNA): TGCAGTGCTAGAGATTTGCGGGGGCCCTACAATGAGCAGTTCTTC.

In this sample, this clonotype turned up many times. The chain uses TRBV21-1 and TRBJ1-1; TRBD1 is taken as the D call from the table, unchecked against the DNA. TRBV21-1 corresponds to a pseudogene. CDR3 length equals 15 residues. CDR3 DNA: TGTGCCAGCAGCCCCCCGAGGACAGTGAACACTGAAGCTTTCTTT. As protein: CASSPPRTVNTEAFF.

This clonotype has a handful of counts. This sequence joins TRBV20-1 and TRBJ2-7; D is unclear. The CDR3 length is 17 residues. Germline V gene sequence: CDR1 DFQATT, CDR2 SNEGSKA (reference sequence). Trimming cost V 2 bases and J 3 bases, with 23 bases left between them. The CDR3, as DNA: TGCAGTGCTAGACCGTTACCTTTGTTGGGCGCGAGCTACGAGCAGTACTTC. This codes for CSARPLPLLGASYEQYF.

This clonotype has only a few counts. The chain combines TRBV20-1 with TRBJ2-3; perhaps TRBD2 as D (5 bases). Deletions cut 6 bases from V and 0 bases from J, with 13 bases between. The CDR3 sequence is 14 residues long. Germline assignment: CDR1 DFQATT and CDR2 SNEGSKA (reference sequence). The CDR3 sequence is CSASGAGSTDTQYF. The CDR3 nucleotides read TGCAGTGCCAGCGGAGCAGGCAGCACAGATACGCAGTATTTT.

This clonotype was detected many times. The rearrangement uses TRBV2 and TRBJ1-2; 9 nucleotides align to TRBD1. The V gene's germline CDR1 is SNHLY and CDR2 FYNNEI. The CDR3 is 15 amino acids. After removal of 2 bases from V and 5 bases from J, the junction contained 6 bases not matched to a gene. The DNA of the CDR3 is TGTGCCAGCAGTGAAAGAGGACAGGGGACATATGGCTACACCTTC. This codes for CASSERGQGTYGYTF.

J is TRBJ2-1 and V is TRBV5-1; unclear D gene. This CDR3 has 14 residues. Looked up from germline, CDR1 is SGHRS and CDR2 is YFSETQ. The germline V and J ends were trimmed by 3 bases and 7 bases, with 14 bases remaining between them. The CDR3 region is CASSSRETFNEQFF. CDR3 nucleotides: TGCGCCAGCAGCTCGCGCGAGACCTTTAATGAGCAGTTCTTC. The full variable domain, in which reference TRBV5-1 and TRBJ2-1 provide the parts outside the CDR3, is KAGVTQTPRYLIKTRGQQVTLSCSPISGHRSVSWYQQTPGQGLQFLFEYFSETQRNKGNFPGRFSGRQFSNSRSEMNVSTLELGDSALYLCASSSRETFNEQFFGPGTRLTVL.

This clonotype was recorded many times. The chain links TRBV5-1 to TRBJ2-7, with 10 bases matching TRBD1. Unmatched junction bases numbered 7, after V lost 0 bases and J lost 4 bases. The length of the CDR3 is 16 residues. Germline V gene sequence: CDR1 SGHRS, CDR2 YFSETQ. The CDR3 protein is CASSLGGTGVTYEQYF. The CDR3 DNA reads TGCGCCAGCAGCTTGGGCGGGACAGGGGTAACGTACGAGCAGTACTTC.

The gene calls are TRBV7-2 and TRBJ2-7, with TRBD2 matching over 9 bases. J lost 4 bases, V lost 0 bases, and 1 base had no gene match. This CDR3 is built from 14 residues. The V gene's germline CDR1 is SGHTA and CDR2 FQGNSA. CDR3 sequence: CASSLARGGYEQYF. CDR3 DNA sequence: TGTGCCAGCAGCTTAGCGCGGGGGGGATACGAGCAGTACTTC.

This clonotype came up many times. This chain connects TRBV27 to TRBJ1-2; 8 positions match TRBD1. Germline trimming cut 3 bases from V and 6 bases from J; bases unmatched to any gene: 12. The CDR3 sequence is 16 residues long. The germline V gene has CDR1 MNHEY and CDR2 SMNVEV (reference sequence). DNA for the CDR3: TGTGCCAGCAGTTTCCTCGATCGGACAGGGAGGGATGGCTACACCTTC. This codes for CASSFLDRTGRDGYTF.

This clonotype was recorded at least ten times. The chain has TRBV6-4 and TRBJ1-2, with D uncertain. Germline CDR1 is MRHNA and CDR2 is SNTAGT. V was pared by 0 bases and J by 2 bases, with 13 bases between. The CDR3 is 16 residues long. CDR3 bases: TGTGCCAGCAGTGACTCCACAGCTCCATGGAACTATGGCTACACCTTC. It translates to CASSDSTAPWNYGYTF.

This clonotype has at least ten counts. The V and J genes are TRBV7-2 and TRBJ2-3; 9 positions agree with TRBD2. V lost 1 base to trimming and J lost 5 bases; unmatched junction nucleotides: 4. Germline CDR1 reads SGHTA; CDR2 reads FQGNSA. This CDR3 spans 15 amino acids. The CDR3 DNA sequence: TGTGCCAGCAGCTTAGGCGGGGGGGCGATAGATACGCAGTATTTT. Translating it yields CASSLGGGAIDTQYF.

The J gene is TRBJ1-1, the V gene TRBV7-9; D remains ambiguous. CDR1 SEHNR and CDR2 FQNEAQ come from the germline V gene (reference sequence). This CDR3 region has 16 residues. V was pared by 6 bases and J by 0 bases, with 17 bases between. The CDR3 coding sequence is TGTGCCAGCAGTTCTAAGCCCGGACGTTTGAACACTGAAGCTTTCTTT. It codes for CASSSKPGRLNTEAFF.